These 27 T cell receptor beta chains were all obtained from the same sample, sequenced in a study of beta chain features in type 1 diabetes. Since all of the isolated RNA was reverse transcribed, expressed TCRB transcripts were what got sequenced. Sequenced by immunoSEQ multiplex PCR; TCRdb stores in-frame clones only, minus some. The sample consists of over 700,000 clones, roughly 15% of them appearing once. Sequenced: naive CD4+ T cells from blood. These receptors came from a woman younger than 35 in good health.

CDR3 DNA: TGCGCCAGCAGCGACTCATCAGGGATCTCCGGGGAGCTGTTTTTT. It yields the protein CASSDSSGISGELFF. The rearrangement uses TRBV5-1 and TRBJ2-2, with D possibly matching TRBD1 (5 bases). With 4 bases removed from V and 6 bases from J, the gap between germline ends came to 16 bases. Looked up from germline, CDR1 is SGHRS and CDR2 is YFSETQ. The CDR3 spans 15 residues.

This clone has more than one count but fewer than ten. The sample carries other DNA sequences with the same CDR3. The rearrangement joins TRBV7-3 to TRBJ2-2; D not resolved. The germline CDR1 and CDR2 sequences are SGHTA and FQGTGA. Trimming took 5 bases from V and 2 from J, leaving 3 bases between them. The CDR3 extends over 12 amino acids. The chain's CDR3 is CASSINTGELFF. CDR3 sequence (DNA): TGTGCCAGCAGCATAAACACCGGGGAGCTGTTTTTT.

In this sample, this clone turned up a few times. The chain couples TRBV28 to TRBJ2-3, with no clear D. V lost 4 bases, J lost 0 bases, and 5 bases lay in between. CDR3 length: 13 amino acids. CDR1 and CDR2 (germline): MDHEN, SYDVKM. The chain's CDR3 is CASSWGSTDTQYF. CDR3 bases: TGTGCCAGCAGTTGGGGTAGCACAGATACGCAGTATTTT.

This clone appeared a few times. J is TRBJ2-2 and V is TRBV6-5; D gene unclear. This CDR3 spans 13 amino acids. The germline V gene encodes CDR1 MNHEY and CDR2 SVGAGI. V shed 6 bases and J shed 5 bases, with 10 bases lying between them. CDR3 DNA sequence: TGTGCCAGCAGCCCTCTCAGGACCGGGGAGCTGTTTTTT. Translation: CASSPLRTGELFF.

CDR3 in DNA: TGTGCCAGCAGCCCTAGCTCTGGGGCCAACGTCCTGACTTTC. Translating gives CASSPSSGANVLTF. The gene calls are TRBV2 and TRBJ2-6; D is unclear. The V end lost 6 bases, the J end lost 0 bases, and 6 bases lay between the germline ends. The CDR3 runs to 14 residues. Per the germline V gene, CDR1 is SNHLY and CDR2 is FYNNEI.

The rearrangement joins TRBV5-4 to TRBJ2-1; 12 bases match TRBD2. Germline CDR1 and CDR2: SGHNT and YYREEE (reference sequence). The CDR3 spans 16 residues. Unmatched junction bases numbered 2, after V lost 4 bases and J lost 0 bases. Written as DNA, the CDR3 is TGTGCCAGCAGCAAGGGACTAGCGGGCTCCTACAATGAGCAGTTCTTC. This translates into CASSKGLAGSYNEQFF. The full variable domain, with the rest looked up from reference TRBV5-4 and TRBJ2-1, is ETGVTQSPTHLIKTRGQQVTLRCSSQSGHNTVSWYQQALGQGPQFIFQYYREEENGRGNFPPRFSGLQFPNYSSELNVNALELDDSALYLCASSKGLAGSYNEQFFGPGTRLTVL.

This clone was detected once. This specimen includes other DNA sequences encoding the same CDR3. V usage is TRBV6-5 and J usage is TRBJ1-2, with 7 bases identical to TRBD1. This CDR3 has 15 residues. Germline loops: CDR1 MNHEY, CDR2 SVGAGI. Trimming at V came to 0 bases and at J to 0 bases, leaving 1 base not matched to a gene. The CDR3 sequence: CASSYSGTANYGYTF. DNA of the CDR3: TGTGCCAGCAGTTACTCGGGGACAGCTAACTATGGCTACACCTTC.

V gene TRBV7-3 combines with J gene TRBJ2-7, with D maybe TRBD2 (5 bases). The CDR3 spans 12 residues. V was trimmed by 4 bases and J by 7 bases, leaving 11 bases between them. Germline values: CDR1 SGHTA, CDR2 FQGTGA. The CDR3 region has the DNA TGTGCCAGCAGCTCGTCCCCGGGGGAGCAGTACTTC. Its translation: CASSSSPGEQYF.

In this sample, this clone turned up a few times. The J gene is TRBJ2-3, the V gene TRBV10-1; 7 bases fit TRBD2. Germline V gives CDR1 WNHNN, CDR2 SYGVQD (reference sequence). The CDR3 covers 14 residues. After removal of 4 bases from V and 6 bases from J, the junction contained 7 bases not matched to a gene. Here the CDR3 reads CASSVAGAADTQYF. Written as DNA, the CDR3 is TGCGCCAGCAGTGTGGCGGGAGCGGCGGATACGCAGTATTTT.

This clone was detected a few times. This CDR3 is also generated by other DNA sequences in the sample. This chain uses TRBV27 with TRBJ1-5; D is ambiguous. CDR3 length: 14 amino acids. Trimming took off 2 bases at V and 0 bases at J, with 5 bases between the two ends. From germline, CDR1 is MNHEY and CDR2 SMNVEV (reference sequence). The CDR3 coding sequence is TGTGCCAGCAGTTTAGCCTATAGCAATCAGCCCCAGCATTTT. Translating gives CASSLAYSNQPQHF.

The chain uses TRBV2 and TRBJ1-1, with D perhaps matching TRBD1 (5 bases). The V end lost 6 bases, the J end lost 6 bases, and 8 bases lay between the germline ends. CDR1 is SNHLY, CDR2 FYNNEI, per germline. The length of the CDR3 is 11 residues. DNA for the CDR3: TGTGCCAGCAGGGGGGAGGCTGAAGCTTTCTTT. Translating it yields CASRGEAEAFF. Together with reference TRBV2 and TRBJ1-1, the CDR3 gives the full variable domain: EPEVTQTPSHQVTQMGQEVILRCVPISNHLYFYWYRQILGQKVEFLVSFYNNEISEKSEIFDDQFSVERPDGSNFTLKIRSTKLEDSAMYFCASRGEAEAFFGQGTRLTVV.

The chain couples TRBV29-1 to TRBJ2-7; TRBD2 is a possible D gene (6 bases). Trimming left V 4 bases short and J 7 bases short, with 29 bases between. Germline lookup yields CDR1 SQVTM and CDR2 ANQGSEA. The CDR3 totals 17 residues. The CDR3 bases are TGCAGCGTTGTGGCGTCCTGGGGAGGACACCGCCGGGAGGAGCAGTACTTC. Its protein product is CSVVASWGGHRREEQYF.

The chain carries TRBV7-9 and TRBJ2-2, with TRBD2 matching over 13 bases. Per the germline V gene, CDR1 is SEHNR and CDR2 is FQNEAQ (reference sequence). With V trimmed by 4 bases and J by 2 bases, 4 bases remained unmatched. The CDR3 runs 17 residues. The CDR3 DNA reads TGTGCCAGCAGCTCGACTAGCGGGAGGCATAACACCGGGGAGCTGTTTTTT. Protein sequence: CASSSTSGRHNTGELFF.

The table lists this clone with a few counts. The V call is TRBV29-1, the J call TRBJ1-2; D possibly corresponds to TRBD1 (5 bases). In germline, CDR1 is SQVTM, CDR2 ANQGSEA. The germline V and J ends were trimmed by 6 bases and 0 bases, with 14 bases remaining between them. This CDR3 region has 14 residues. The CDR3 DNA reads as TGCAGCGTATTGGGACTAAAGTCTAACTATGGCTACACCTTC. This translates into CSVLGLKSNYGYTF.

This clone turned up a few times. The chain has TRBV27 and TRBJ2-7, with D perhaps TRBD2 (5 bases). V dropped 3 bases and J dropped 3 bases, with 18 bases sitting between them. CDR1 is MNHEY and CDR2 is SMNVEV in the germline V gene (reference sequence). CDR3 length equals 16 residues. Written as DNA, the CDR3 is TGTGCCAGCAGTTTTATGCCCCCCGGGATAGGCTACGAGCAGTACTTC. This gives the protein CASSFMPPGIGYEQYF.

The rearrangement joins TRBV7-3 to TRBJ2-5; 10 nucleotides align to TRBD1. Per the germline V gene, CDR1 is SGHTA and CDR2 is FQGTGA. CDR3 length equals 14 residues. With 3 bases clipped from V and 5 bases from J, the junction kept 3 bases outside the gene matches. This CDR3 reads CASSFSGQGETQYF. The CDR3 DNA reads TGTGCCAGCAGCTTCTCGGGACAGGGGGAGACCCAGTACTTC.

The V and J genes are TRBV29-1 and TRBJ2-3, with unresolved D. V gave up 3 bases and J gave up 2 bases, with 6 bases separating them. The CDR3 runs 12 residues. CDR1 and CDR2 from the germline V gene are SQVTM and ANQGSEA. In nucleotides, the CDR3 is TGCAGCGTTGAGGCTAACACAGATACGCAGTATTTT. Translation: CSVEANTDTQYF.

This chain uses TRBV7-6 with TRBJ2-3; no clear D gene. Per germline, CDR1 SGHVS and CDR2 FNYEAQ. The CDR3 covers 14 residues. Trimming removed 1 base at V and 5 bases at J, with 10 bases between. CDR3: CASSLGGGGDTQYF. In DNA form, the CDR3 reads TGTGCCAGCAGCTTAGGAGGTGGTGGAGATACGCAGTATTTT.

This clone showed up just a few times. The chain links TRBV7-3 to TRBJ1-1; 7 bases line up with TRBD1. Per the germline V gene, CDR1 is SGHTA and CDR2 is FQGTGA. The CDR3 runs to 13 residues. The J segment lost 5 bases and the V segment lost 4 bases, leaving 4 bases of the junction unmatched. The CDR3 nucleotides are TGTGCCAGCAGCTCGCAGGGGGAAACTGAAGCTTTCTTT. Translating gives CASSSQGETEAFF.

V usage is TRBV10-3 and J usage is TRBJ1-2; 9 bases are shared with TRBD1. Germline V gene lookup returns CDR1 ENHRY and CDR2 SYGVKD. The CDR3 is 16 residues long. Trimming at V came to 1 base and at J to 8 bases, leaving 11 bases not matched to a gene. The CDR3 sequence is CAISEFTGTGIQGYTF. DNA for the CDR3: TGTGCCATCAGTGAGTTTACCGGGACAGGGATACAAGGCTACACCTTC.

V and J are TRBV28 and TRBJ2-5, with 7 bases matching TRBD2. Germline lookup yields CDR1 MDHEN and CDR2 SYDVKM. J gave up 5 bases and V 7 bases, and 10 bases lay outside the gene matches. The CDR3 is 14 residues long. The CDR3 bases are TGTGCCAGCATTTCCGCGGGAGCCGGGGAGACCCAGTACTTC. As protein: CASISAGAGETQYF.

J is TRBJ2-7 and V is TRBV5-1; tentative D call: TRBD2 (5 bases). The V and J ends lost 1 base and 7 bases respectively, with 18 bases between them. The CDR3 sequence is 15 residues long. Germline-derived CDR1 and CDR2 are SGHRS and YFSETQ. Here the CDR3 reads CASSLRADHEGEQYF. The CDR3 DNA reads as TGCGCCAGCAGCTTGAGGGCGGACCATGAGGGTGAGCAGTACTTC.

This clone was counted only a few times. The chain uses TRBV29-1 and TRBJ2-3, with 7 positions matching TRBD2. The ends lost 3 bases at V and 1 base at J; junction bases unmatched: 10. The germline gives CDR1 SQVTM, CDR2 ANQGSEA. CDR3 length equals 16 residues. The CDR3 sequence: CSVEGGAGAGTDTQYF. The CDR3 region has the DNA TGCAGCGTTGAGGGTGGCGCGGGAGCAGGCACAGATACGCAGTATTTT.

This clone has only a few counts. The gene calls are TRBV9 and TRBJ2-7, with TRBD2 matching 14 bases. This CDR3 comprises 18 residues. Per germline, CDR1 SGDLS and CDR2 YYNGEE. The junction had 8 bases not matched to a gene; V was cut back by 2 bases and J by 1 base. The CDR3 coding sequence is TGTGCCAGCAGCGTCGGGACTAGCGGGAGAAGTTCGTCCTACGAGCAGTACTTC. Translating it yields CASSVGTSGRSSSYEQYF.

The CDR3 loop is CASTNRGSTDTQYF. Here the CDR3 DNA reads TGTGCCAGCACCAACCGGGGTAGCACAGATACGCAGTATTTT. V is TRBV5-4 and J is TRBJ2-3; perhaps TRBD2 as D (5 bases). This CDR3 has 14 amino acids. The V end lost 6 bases, the J end lost 0 bases, and 11 bases lay between the germline ends. Germline loops: CDR1 SGHNT, CDR2 YYREEE (reference sequence).

This sequence joins TRBV28 and TRBJ2-1, with 8 bases identical to TRBD2. Germline CDR1 is MDHEN and CDR2 is SYDVKM. The CDR3 has 15 residues. V was clipped by 10 bases and J by 1 base; unmatched bases: 9. The CDR3 region is CATLGGRRSYNEQFF. The CDR3, as DNA: TGTGCCACCCTTGGCGGGAGGAGGTCCTACAATGAGCAGTTCTTC.

This sequence joins TRBV10-3 and TRBJ2-3; 13 bases fit TRBD2. The V segment lost 6 bases and the J segment 2 bases; nucleotides outside the gene matches: 2. The CDR3 extends over 15 amino acids. Germline lookup yields CDR1 ENHRY and CDR2 SYGVKD. DNA of the CDR3: TGTGCCATCAGAACTAGCGGGAGGGACACAGATACGCAGTATTTT. Encoded protein: CAIRTSGRDTDTQYF.